Presented here are 10 T cell receptor beta chains from one specimen sequenced in a study of CD8+ T cells in alopecia areata. Treatment defined: oral pan-JAK inhibitor, 5-10 mg twice daily. cDNA reverse transcribed from extracted RNA served as the sequencing template. The data were produced by immunoSEQ multiplex PCR, yet TCRdb's version contains in-frame clones alone and is incomplete. The table includes some 44,000 clones, roughly 92% detected once. This specimen consisted of CD8+ T cells sorted from blood, obtained at week 24, from a patient treated with tofacitinib. The receptors here all came from a human donor with alopecia areata.

This clone was observed a single time. The CDR3 loop reads CASSLLATSGELFF. The CDR3 DNA is TGTGCCAGCAGCTTATTAGCCACGTCCGGGGAGCTGTTTTTT. The V call is TRBV13, the J call TRBJ2-2; D is unresolved. The V gene lost 2 bases and the J gene lost 6 bases, with 10 bases spanning the gap. Looked up from germline, CDR1 is PRHDT and CDR2 is FYEKMQ (reference sequence). The CDR3 is 14 residues long.

The chain combines TRBV7-9 with TRBJ2-7; tentatively, D is TRBD2 (6 bases). This CDR3 contains 12 residues. Germline V gene sequence: CDR1 SEHNR, CDR2 FQNEAQ (reference sequence). The ends were cut back, 4 bases at V and 6 bases at J, with 10 bases in the middle. CDR3 coding DNA: TGTGCCAGCAGCTCGGATAGCGGCGAGCAGTACTTC. Protein: CASSSDSGEQYF.

The chain joins TRBV28 to TRBJ2-5; D perhaps matches TRBD2 (5 bases). Per the germline V gene, CDR1 is MDHEN and CDR2 is SYDVKM. Trimming removed 2 bases from V and 4 bases from J, with 14 bases in between. The CDR3 totals 15 residues. CDR3 amino acids: CASSLTPLAGETQYF. DNA for the CDR3: TGTGCCAGCAGTTTAACCCCCCTAGCAGGAGAGACCCAGTACTTC.

This rearrangement joins TRBV27 to TRBJ2-1, with D maybe TRBD2 (5 bases). Germline loops: CDR1 MNHEY, CDR2 SMNVEV (reference sequence). This CDR3 spans 14 amino acids. V was cut by 3 bases and J by 11 bases, with 17 bases left in between. This CDR3 is CASSLPGLSSQQFF. The CDR3 bases are TGTGCCAGCAGTTTGCCTGGACTCTCCTCCCAGCAGTTCTTC.

The chain links TRBV7-2 to TRBJ2-7, with 11 bases matching TRBD1. Trimming at V came to 5 bases and at J to 2 bases, leaving 5 bases not matched to a gene. This CDR3 is 15 amino acids long. Per germline, CDR1 SGHTA and CDR2 FQGNSA. CDR3 amino acids: CASSPPGQGAYEQYF. CDR3 nucleotides: TGTGCCAGCAGCCCACCGGGACAGGGGGCCTACGAGCAGTACTTC. The full variable domain, its missing parts supplied by reference TRBV7-2 and TRBJ2-7, is GAGVSQSPSNKVTEKGKDVELRCDPISGHTALYWYRQSLGQGLEFLIYFQGNSAPDKSGLPSDRFSAERTGGSVSTLTIQRTQQEDSAVYLCASSPPGQGAYEQYFGPGTRLTVT.

This clone turned up a few times. The CDR3 sequence: CASSPGQGDTGELFF. The CDR3 bases are TGTGCCAGCAGCCCGGGACAGGGGGACACCGGGGAGCTGTTTTTT. J is TRBJ2-2 and V is TRBV5-6; 11 bases match TRBD1. V lost 4 bases, J lost 3 bases, and 2 bases stayed unmatched. This CDR3 is 15 amino acids long. The V gene's germline CDR1 is SGHDT and CDR2 YYEEEE.

This clone was found a few times. The sample contains more than one DNA sequence encoding this CDR3. The rearrangement joins TRBV7-6 to TRBJ2-7; D remains unclear. The germline CDR1 and CDR2 sequences are SGHVS and FNYEAQ. This CDR3 region has 13 residues. V dropped 1 base and J dropped 0 bases, with 4 bases sitting between them. Here the CDR3 DNA reads TGTGCCAGCAGCTTAGGGGACTCCTACGAGCAGTACTTC. Translation: CASSLGDSYEQYF. The full variable domain, rest sourced from reference TRBV7-6 and TRBJ2-7, is GAGVSQSPRYKVTKRGQDVALRCDPISGHVSLYWYRQALGQGPEFLTYFNYEAQQDKSGLPNDRFSAERPEGSISTLTIQRTEQRDSAMYRCASSLGDSYEQYFGPGTRLTVT.

J is TRBJ2-1 and V is TRBV28, with D unresolved. Germline lookup yields CDR1 MDHEN and CDR2 SYDVKM. The CDR3 sequence is 15 residues long. V lost 3 bases and J lost 0, with 9 bases in between. The CDR3 sequence is CASSFLGNSYNEQFF. DNA for the CDR3: TGTGCCAGCAGTTTTCTGGGTAACTCCTACAATGAGCAGTTCTTC.

Written as DNA, the CDR3 is TGTGCCAGCAGTGGAAGGGACGGAGCCTACGAGCAGTACTTC. Its translation: CASSGRDGAYEQYF. V usage is TRBV25-1 and J usage is TRBJ2-7; D may be TRBD1 or TRBD2 (5 bases each). The CDR3 is made up of 14 amino acids. V shed 4 bases and J shed 2 bases, with 12 bases lying between them. Germline values: CDR1 MGHDK, CDR2 SYGVNS.

The genes are TRBV19 and TRBJ2-7; possible D gene TRBD1, 5 bases. Germline V gives CDR1 LNHDA, CDR2 SQIVND (reference sequence). The CDR3 runs 13 residues. V gave up 6 bases and J gave up 2 bases, with 11 bases separating them. In DNA, the CDR3 is TGTGCCAGTAGCAAGGGGTTACCCTACGAGCAGTACTTC. The encoded protein is CASSKGLPYEQYF.